Following are 6 T cell receptor beta chains from one sample sequenced in a study of blood T cell repertoires in COVID-19. Sequencing used immunoSEQ multiplex PCR; TCRdb keeps in-frame clones, though not all of them. The sample records around 170,000 clones, about 88% being singletons. The sample was peripheral blood. These receptor sequences come from a man between 60 and 75 years old with COVID-19, enrolled during active disease.

CDR3 loop: CASSLTYSQDSNQPQHF. CDR3 in DNA: TGTGCCAGCAGCTTAACCTACAGTCAGGATAGCAATCAGCCCCAGCATTTT. The chain combines TRBV7-9 with TRBJ1-5; D is unclear. V lost 2 bases to trimming and J lost 0 bases, with 14 bases between them. From germline, CDR1 is SEHNR and CDR2 FQNEAQ (reference sequence). The CDR3 consists of 17 residues.

The chain has TRBV25-1 and TRBJ1-2, with 8 nucleotides matching TRBD1. CDR1 is MGHDK and CDR2 is SYGVNS in the germline V gene. The length of the CDR3 is 16 residues. The junction had 13 bases not matched to a gene; V was cut back by 5 bases and J by 5 bases. CDR3 sequence (DNA): TGTGCCAGCAGTACCCGGACAGGGCCTGGGAGGTATGGCTACACCTTC. The encoded protein is CASSTRTGPGRYGYTF.

The rearrangement links TRBV5-1 to TRBJ1-6, with a weak D call TRBD1 (5 bases). The CDR3 loop spans 17 amino acids. Germline V CDR1 and CDR2: SGHRS, YFSETQ. Trimming took 4 bases from V and 3 from J, leaving 17 bases between them. CDR3 nucleotides: TGCGCCAGCAGCCCGGACACCCAGGTTGGCTATAATTCACCCCTCCACTTT. Its protein is CASSPDTQVGYNSPLHF.

CDR3 region: CASSRTVYAYEQYF. CDR3 coding DNA: TGTGCCAGCAGTCGGACAGTTTACGCATACGAGCAGTACTTC. The chain employs TRBV6-5 and TRBJ2-7, with TRBD1 as a possible D gene (6 bases). Trimming cost V 5 bases and J 4 bases, with 15 bases left between them. The V gene's germline CDR1 is MNHEY and CDR2 SVGAGI. The CDR3 runs to 14 residues.

The genes are TRBV7-9 and TRBJ2-7; D not certain. V lost 2 bases and J 3 bases, leaving 14 bases between the germline ends. Per germline, CDR1 SEHNR and CDR2 FQNEAQ (reference sequence). CDR3 length: 15 residues. Written as DNA, the CDR3 is TGTGCCAGCAGCTTAAGAGGAAACCCGGGCTACGAGCAGTACTTC. Its translation is CASSLRGNPGYEQYF. Together with reference TRBV7-9 and TRBJ2-7, the CDR3 gives the full variable domain: DTGVSQNPRHKITKRGQNVTFRCDPISEHNRLYWYRQTLGQGPEFLTYFQNEAQLEKSRLLSDRFSAERPKGSFSTLEIQRTEQGDSAMYLCASSLRGNPGYEQYFGPGTRLTVT.

This clone was counted once. This chain connects TRBV11-2 to TRBJ2-7, with TRBD1 identical over 7 bases. Germline CDR1 SGHAT, CDR2 FQNNGV. The CDR3 spans 15 residues. After removal of 4 bases from V and 1 base from J, the junction contained 7 bases not matched to a gene. Here the CDR3 DNA reads TGTGCCAGCAGCTCCGACAGGGTTTCTTCCTACGAGCAGTACTTC. This codes for CASSSDRVSSYEQYF.